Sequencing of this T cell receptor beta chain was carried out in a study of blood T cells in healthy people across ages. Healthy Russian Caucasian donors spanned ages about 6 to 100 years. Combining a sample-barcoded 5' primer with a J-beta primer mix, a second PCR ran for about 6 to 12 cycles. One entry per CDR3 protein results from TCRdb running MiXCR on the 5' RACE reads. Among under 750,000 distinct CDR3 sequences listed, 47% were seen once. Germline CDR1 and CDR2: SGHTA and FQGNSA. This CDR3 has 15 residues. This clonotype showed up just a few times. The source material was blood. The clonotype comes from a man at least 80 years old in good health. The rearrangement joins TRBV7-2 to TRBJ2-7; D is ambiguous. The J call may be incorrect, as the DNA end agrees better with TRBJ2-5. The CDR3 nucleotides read TGTGCCAGCAGCCCCATGCTAGGAGTCAAAGGGACCCAGTACTTC. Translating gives CASSPMLGVKGTQYF.